The present entry profiles one T cell receptor (beta chain) with its context. The antigen remains unidentified. The sample comes from a study of CXCR3-negative and CXCR3-positive naive CD8 T cells. General study points: CXCR3-negative naive cells had less hydrophobic TRB CDR3s than did CXCR3-positive naive cells. Similarly elevated diversity marked both naive subsets, with memory CD8+ cells showing far lower diversity.

From germline, CDR1 is SGHRS and CDR2 YFSETQ. The CDR3 consists of 15 residues. Libraries of TRB cDNA were made by 5' RACE and carried UMIs. TCRdb reprocessed the 5' RACE reads and keeps a single row for each CDR3 protein, giving no DNA. The sample yields some 39,000 distinct CDR3 sequences, of which the top ten take up roughly 1.5%. The chain has TRBV5-1 and TRBJ2-7; there is no DNA to check the TCRdb D call of TRBD2. The origin of this receptor is a human donor in good health. Some clones in this sample may be carry-over from other donors' samples. Sequenced input: naive CXCR3- CD8+ T cells from blood. Specified subset: CD45RO-CCR7+CD27+CD95- naive CD8+ T cells lacking CXCR3 (TNR3-). CDR3 sequence: CASSLTSGAPYEQYF.